These 25 T cell receptor beta chains originate from one sample sequenced in a study of blood T cell repertoires in COVID-19. Data came from immunoSEQ multiplex PCR; TCRdb stores just in-frame clones and leaves some out. The data show some 48,000 clones, with more than 80% seen just once and roughly 2.2% held by the top ten. The sample consisted of peripheral blood. Every receptor here comes from a human donor in a cohort sampled during active COVID-19.

A single count supports this clone. This rearrangement joins TRBV19 to TRBJ1-5; D is uncertain. V was trimmed by 3 bases and J by 2 bases, leaving 11 bases between them. The CDR3 is made up of 15 amino acids. In germline, CDR1 is LNHDA, CDR2 SQIVND (reference sequence). The CDR3, as DNA: TGTGCCAGTAGTATCAGAGGGCAGGGCAATCAGCCCCAGCATTTT. Translation: CASSIRGQGNQPQHF.

V is TRBV18 and J is TRBJ2-2; TRBD1 is a possible D gene (6 bases). There are 15 residues in the CDR3. V lost 2 bases, J lost 6 bases, and 13 bases lay in between. CDR1 and CDR2 from the germline V gene are KGHSH and LQKENI. Written as DNA, the CDR3 is TGTGCCAGCTCACCAACACAGGGTCGGTCCGGGGAGCTGTTTTTT. Translated: CASSPTQGRSGELFF.

Only a few counts were recorded for this clone. Other DNA sequences in this specimen translate into the identical CDR3. The V and J genes are TRBV4-3 and TRBJ2-7, with TRBD2 matching over 12 bases. The CDR3 length is 16 residues. Germline loops: CDR1 LGHNA, CDR2 YSLEER. V shed 0 bases, J shed 2 bases, and the junction held 2 bases outside the gene matches. The CDR3 reads CASSQDRLAGAYEQYF. CDR3 coding DNA: TGCGCCAGCAGCCAAGACCGACTAGCGGGAGCCTACGAGCAGTACTTC.

This chain links TRBV7-9 with TRBJ2-7; weak D call: TRBD2 (5 bases). The CDR3 consists of 13 residues. V lost 2 bases, J lost 2 bases, and 7 bases lay in between. Germline V gene lookup returns CDR1 SEHNR and CDR2 FQNEAQ (reference sequence). The CDR3 reads CASSLPGTYEQYF. CDR3 DNA: TGTGCCAGCAGCTTACCCGGGACCTACGAGCAGTACTTC.

The V gene is TRBV6-1, the J gene TRBJ2-3; D ambiguous. Germline assignment: CDR1 MNHNS and CDR2 SASEGT. V lost 2 bases, J lost 3 bases, and 15 bases lay in between. The CDR3 loop spans 16 amino acids. This CDR3 reads CASSETGWVRTDTQYF. DNA of the CDR3: TGTGCCAGCAGTGAAACCGGGTGGGTTAGGACAGATACGCAGTATTTT.

The chain is built from TRBV9 and TRBJ1-4; 7 bases fit TRBD1. Germline-derived CDR1 and CDR2 are SGDLS and YYNGEE. This CDR3 region has 14 residues. The V gene end was trimmed by 2 bases and the J gene end by 4 bases; junction bases not matched to a gene: 2. The CDR3 region is CASSVGTDNEKLFF. The CDR3 DNA reads TGTGCCAGCAGCGTCGGGACAGATAATGAAAAACTGTTTTTT.

J is TRBJ2-5 and V is TRBV6-6; D uncertain. The V end was cut by 6 bases, the J end by 3 bases, with 11 bases between. Germline CDR1 MNHNY, CDR2 SVGAGI (reference sequence). The CDR3 spans 13 residues. Written as DNA, the CDR3 is TGTGCCAGCAGCCTCCGACTTAAAGAGACCCAGTACTTC. This codes for CASSLRLKETQYF.

The chain carries TRBV18 and TRBJ2-1; possibly TRBD2 for D (6 bases). CDR3 length: 13 residues. V was cut by 4 bases and J by 6 bases, with 10 bases left in between. Germline V gives CDR1 KGHSH, CDR2 LQKENI. Here the CDR3 reads CASSRTEGNEQFF. The DNA for the CDR3 is TGTGCCAGCTCACGAACGGAGGGCAATGAGCAGTTCTTC.

This chain joins TRBV19 and TRBJ1-5; D not certain. V lost 3 bases and J lost 7, with 13 bases in between. The CDR3 extends over 14 amino acids. Looked up from germline, CDR1 is LNHDA and CDR2 is SQIVND (reference sequence). In DNA form, the CDR3 reads TGTGCCAGTAGTATCAGCGGGCAAAGGCAGCCCCAGCATTTT. Its translation is CASSISGQRQPQHF.

The chain joins TRBV5-1 to TRBJ2-4; 11 positions agree with TRBD1. Trimming removed 4 bases from V and 7 bases from J; junction bases left unmatched: 4. The CDR3 is 14 amino acids. CDR1 is SGHRS and CDR2 is YFSETQ in the germline V gene. The DNA for the CDR3 is TGCGCCAGCAGCCCAGGGACAGGGGGGAACATTCAGTACTTC. Translated, it gives CASSPGTGGNIQYF.

The chain couples TRBV18 to TRBJ1-5; 8 bases are a match to TRBD1. The CDR3 is made up of 15 amino acids. Per germline, CDR1 KGHSH and CDR2 LQKENI. V shed 6 bases, J shed 2 bases, and the junction held 6 bases outside the gene matches. The CDR3 DNA sequence: TGTGCCAGCTCCCAGGGGGCCTGGGGCAATCAGCCCCAGCATTTT. It codes for CASSQGAWGNQPQHF.

Here the CDR3 DNA reads TGTGCCACCAGCAGACCTGGGACTAGCGGGAGTGTGTATGGTGAGCAGTTCTTC. Its translation is CATSRPGTSGSVYGEQFF. The V and J genes are TRBV15 and TRBJ2-1; 14 bases agree with TRBD2. Losses at the gene ends were 2 bases for V and 9 bases for J; bases not matched to a gene: 12. The germline gives CDR1 LNHNV, CDR2 YYDKDF (reference sequence). The CDR3 extends over 18 amino acids.

In its sample, this clone was seen a few times. The chain joins TRBV11-2 to TRBJ1-2, with 8 bases lining up with TRBD1. Germline assignment: CDR1 SGHAT and CDR2 FQNNGV. Unmatched junction bases numbered 12, after V lost 5 bases and J lost 7 bases. This CDR3 has 15 residues. The CDR3 is CASSQPGTTGVGYTF. DNA of the CDR3: TGTGCCAGCAGCCAGCCCGGCACGACAGGGGTTGGCTACACCTTC. Full variable domain (outside the CDR3, taken from reference TRBV11-2 and TRBJ1-2): EAGVAQSPRYKIIEKRQSVAFWCNPISGHATLYWYQQILGQGPKLLIQFQNNGVVDDSQLPKDRFSAERLKGVDSTLKIQPAKLEDSAVYLCASSQPGTTGVGYTFGSGTRLTVV.

The chain is built from TRBV12-5 and TRBJ2-2; a weak D match, TRBD1 (6 bases). V lost 3 bases to trimming and J lost 2 bases, with 10 bases between them. The CDR3 runs 15 residues. CDR1 is LGHNT, CDR2 FRNRAP, per germline. CDR3 sequence: CASGFRTENTGELFF. In nucleotides, the CDR3 is TGTGCTAGTGGTTTCCGGACAGAAAACACCGGGGAGCTGTTTTTT.

V gene TRBV11-2 combines with J gene TRBJ2-3, with 7 bases matching TRBD2. Germline V gene data show CDR1 as SGHAT and CDR2 as FQNNGV. CDR3 size: 18 residues. J gave up 2 bases and V 5 bases, and 16 bases lay outside the gene matches. The CDR3 DNA reads as TGTGCCAGCAGCGTGAACCCCCCTAGCGGCACGGACACAGATACGCAGTATTTT. It codes for CASSVNPPSGTDTDTQYF.

The chain carries TRBV5-6 and TRBJ1-4, with 10 positions matching TRBD1. The germline V gene has CDR1 SGHDT and CDR2 YYEEEE. With 4 bases clipped from V and 2 bases from J, the junction kept 5 bases outside the gene matches. The CDR3 runs to 16 residues. CDR3 nucleotide sequence: TGTGCCAGCAGCCCGGGACAGGGGTGGACTAATGAAAAACTGTTTTTT. Translated, it gives CASSPGQGWTNEKLFF.

This chain uses TRBV11-2 with TRBJ2-1, with 10 positions matching TRBD2. Germline CDR1 SGHAT, CDR2 FQNNGV. After removal of 1 base from V and 3 bases from J, the junction contained 3 bases not matched to a gene. The CDR3 is 16 amino acids. CDR3 protein: CASSLAIAGGYNEQFF. CDR3 in DNA: TGTGCCAGCAGCTTAGCCATAGCGGGGGGCTACAATGAGCAGTTCTTC.

The chain has TRBV5-4 and TRBJ2-7; D may be TRBD2 (6 bases). The CDR3 has 16 residues. Germline V gene lookup returns CDR1 SGHNT and CDR2 YYREEE (reference sequence). V lost 0 bases to trimming and J lost 3 bases, with 16 bases between them. The CDR3 sequence is CASSLVAPRLDYEQYF. The CDR3 DNA follows: TGTGCCAGCAGCTTGGTGGCCCCCCGACTAGACTACGAGCAGTACTTC. Supplemented by reference TRBV5-4 and TRBJ2-7, the full variable domain reads ETGVTQSPTHLIKTRGQQVTLRCSSQSGHNTVSWYQQALGQGPQFIFQYYREEENGRGNFPPRFSGLQFPNYSSELNVNALELDDSALYLCASSLVAPRLDYEQYFGPGTRLTVT.

This clone was detected only once. The chain joins TRBV15 to TRBJ1-2, with D possibly being TRBD1 (6 bases). V was trimmed by 8 bases and J by 6 bases, leaving 16 bases between them. CDR1 and CDR2 (germline): LNHNV, YYDKDF (reference sequence). CDR3 length: 13 amino acids. The DNA for the CDR3 is TGTGCCACCCGGGGGGCAGGACGGCATGGCTACACCTTC. Amino acids: CATRGAGRHGYTF.

The J gene is TRBJ2-5, the V gene TRBV9, with D unclear. This CDR3 spans 14 amino acids. Between the trimmed V and J ends, which lost 4 bases and 1 base, there was a span of 11 bases. Germline CDR1 is SGDLS and CDR2 is YYNGEE. This chain's CDR3 is CASSPLRFQETQYF. CDR3 nucleotide sequence: TGTGCCAGCAGCCCCCTGAGGTTCCAAGAGACCCAGTACTTC.

The chain uses TRBV9 and TRBJ1-2; TRBD1 is a possible D gene (5 bases). Germline-derived CDR1 and CDR2 are SGDLS and YYNGEE. Trimming stripped 4 bases from V and 2 bases from J, with 15 bases between. This CDR3 contains 15 residues. The CDR3: CASSLRDRGNYGYTF. CDR3 DNA sequence: TGTGCCAGCAGCCTGAGGGATCGGGGGAACTATGGCTACACCTTC.

The rearrangement uses TRBV27 and TRBJ2-1, with 8 bases matching TRBD2. J gave up 2 bases and V 5 bases, and 5 bases lay outside the gene matches. Germline CDR1 reads MNHEY; CDR2 reads SMNVEV (reference sequence). The CDR3 totals 15 residues. CDR3 region: CASSPGLGTYNEQFF. The CDR3 region has the DNA TGTGCCAGCAGTCCGGGACTAGGGACCTACAATGAGCAGTTCTTC.

CDR3 nucleotides: TGTGCCAGTAGTACCTCGGGGCAGGGGGTAAGGTGGACCTTC. This gives the protein CASSTSGQGVRWTF. V and J are TRBV19 and TRBJ1-2, with 7 bases fitting TRBD1. Germline V gives CDR1 LNHDA, CDR2 SQIVND (reference sequence). The CDR3 is 14 amino acids. J was trimmed by 14 bases and V by 4 bases; bases with no gene match: 16.

The CDR3 sequence: CASSLVVANTEAFF. The CDR3 DNA sequence: TGTGCCAGCAGCTTAGTTGTAGCTAACACTGAAGCTTTCTTT. V usage is TRBV7-2 and J usage is TRBJ1-1, with D unclear. V was shortened by 1 base and J by 2 bases, with 8 bases between the two germline ends. The CDR3 covers 14 residues. Germline assignment: CDR1 SGHTA and CDR2 FQGNSA.

The CDR3 loop is CATSDLKGGTDTQYF. CDR3 nucleotides: TGTGCCACCAGTGATTTGAAGGGGGGCACAGATACGCAGTATTTT. The rearrangement uses TRBV24-1 and TRBJ2-3; a possible D gene is TRBD1 (6 bases). The CDR3 is 15 amino acids. In germline, CDR1 is KGHDR, CDR2 SFDVKD. The V end lost 0 bases, the J end lost 1 base, and 7 bases lay between the germline ends.